This T cell receptor beta chain was captured by sequencing in a study of blood T cells in healthy people across ages. The individuals who served as donors were healthy Caucasians living in Russia, aged roughly 6 to 95. Total RNA, at least 5 micrograms per sample, came from PBMCs. Through a sample-barcoded 5' primer and a J-beta primer mix, a second PCR was run for roughly 6 to 12 cycles. A template-switch adaptor that had 12 random nucleotides put a tag on each cDNA molecule. TCRdb processed the 5' RACE reads anew with MiXCR; each CDR3 protein has one entry. The sample holds some 640,000 distinct CDR3 sequences, about 30% seen once. Study-level findings and limits: The recorded TCR beta diversity per million T cells decreased in a roughly linear manner with age.

This clonotype showed up just a few times. Antigen specificity is unknown. Relative to the germline gene, one junction end is altered; a read error may explain this. Input material: blood. This sequence was found in a woman of 80 years or more in good health.

Here the CDR3 DNA reads TGCAGTGCTAGACCCTCTATGAGGGACTATTCACCCCCCCACTTT. This translates into CSARPSMRDYSPPHF. The V call is TRBV20-1, the J call TRBJ1-6, with TRBD1 as a possible D gene (5 bases). In germline, CDR1 is DFQATT, CDR2 SNEGSKA (reference sequence). This CDR3 has 15 amino acids.